This T cell receptor (beta chain) was found in a study of blood T cell repertoires in COVID-19. Study context: Sample material is recorded as cDNA or gDNA derived from T cells, B-cell-depleted T cells, or PBMCs.

The method was immunoSEQ multiplex PCR; TCRdb's version includes in-frame clones alone and lacks a portion of them. The sample holds 200,000 or so clones, 79% seen once. The CDR3 totals 14 residues. CDR1 is SGHNT and CDR2 is YYREEE in the germline V gene (reference sequence). The V end was cut by 2 bases, the J end by 0 bases, with 8 bases between. The receptor's source is a man aged 55 to 70 with active or convalescent COVID-19. J is TRBJ2-5 and V is TRBV5-4; tentatively, D is TRBD1 (6 bases). The specimen sequenced was peripheral blood. In DNA form, the CDR3 reads TGTGCCAGCAGCTTAGACAGGTACCAAGAGACCCAGTACTTC. Its protein product is CASSLDRYQETQYF.